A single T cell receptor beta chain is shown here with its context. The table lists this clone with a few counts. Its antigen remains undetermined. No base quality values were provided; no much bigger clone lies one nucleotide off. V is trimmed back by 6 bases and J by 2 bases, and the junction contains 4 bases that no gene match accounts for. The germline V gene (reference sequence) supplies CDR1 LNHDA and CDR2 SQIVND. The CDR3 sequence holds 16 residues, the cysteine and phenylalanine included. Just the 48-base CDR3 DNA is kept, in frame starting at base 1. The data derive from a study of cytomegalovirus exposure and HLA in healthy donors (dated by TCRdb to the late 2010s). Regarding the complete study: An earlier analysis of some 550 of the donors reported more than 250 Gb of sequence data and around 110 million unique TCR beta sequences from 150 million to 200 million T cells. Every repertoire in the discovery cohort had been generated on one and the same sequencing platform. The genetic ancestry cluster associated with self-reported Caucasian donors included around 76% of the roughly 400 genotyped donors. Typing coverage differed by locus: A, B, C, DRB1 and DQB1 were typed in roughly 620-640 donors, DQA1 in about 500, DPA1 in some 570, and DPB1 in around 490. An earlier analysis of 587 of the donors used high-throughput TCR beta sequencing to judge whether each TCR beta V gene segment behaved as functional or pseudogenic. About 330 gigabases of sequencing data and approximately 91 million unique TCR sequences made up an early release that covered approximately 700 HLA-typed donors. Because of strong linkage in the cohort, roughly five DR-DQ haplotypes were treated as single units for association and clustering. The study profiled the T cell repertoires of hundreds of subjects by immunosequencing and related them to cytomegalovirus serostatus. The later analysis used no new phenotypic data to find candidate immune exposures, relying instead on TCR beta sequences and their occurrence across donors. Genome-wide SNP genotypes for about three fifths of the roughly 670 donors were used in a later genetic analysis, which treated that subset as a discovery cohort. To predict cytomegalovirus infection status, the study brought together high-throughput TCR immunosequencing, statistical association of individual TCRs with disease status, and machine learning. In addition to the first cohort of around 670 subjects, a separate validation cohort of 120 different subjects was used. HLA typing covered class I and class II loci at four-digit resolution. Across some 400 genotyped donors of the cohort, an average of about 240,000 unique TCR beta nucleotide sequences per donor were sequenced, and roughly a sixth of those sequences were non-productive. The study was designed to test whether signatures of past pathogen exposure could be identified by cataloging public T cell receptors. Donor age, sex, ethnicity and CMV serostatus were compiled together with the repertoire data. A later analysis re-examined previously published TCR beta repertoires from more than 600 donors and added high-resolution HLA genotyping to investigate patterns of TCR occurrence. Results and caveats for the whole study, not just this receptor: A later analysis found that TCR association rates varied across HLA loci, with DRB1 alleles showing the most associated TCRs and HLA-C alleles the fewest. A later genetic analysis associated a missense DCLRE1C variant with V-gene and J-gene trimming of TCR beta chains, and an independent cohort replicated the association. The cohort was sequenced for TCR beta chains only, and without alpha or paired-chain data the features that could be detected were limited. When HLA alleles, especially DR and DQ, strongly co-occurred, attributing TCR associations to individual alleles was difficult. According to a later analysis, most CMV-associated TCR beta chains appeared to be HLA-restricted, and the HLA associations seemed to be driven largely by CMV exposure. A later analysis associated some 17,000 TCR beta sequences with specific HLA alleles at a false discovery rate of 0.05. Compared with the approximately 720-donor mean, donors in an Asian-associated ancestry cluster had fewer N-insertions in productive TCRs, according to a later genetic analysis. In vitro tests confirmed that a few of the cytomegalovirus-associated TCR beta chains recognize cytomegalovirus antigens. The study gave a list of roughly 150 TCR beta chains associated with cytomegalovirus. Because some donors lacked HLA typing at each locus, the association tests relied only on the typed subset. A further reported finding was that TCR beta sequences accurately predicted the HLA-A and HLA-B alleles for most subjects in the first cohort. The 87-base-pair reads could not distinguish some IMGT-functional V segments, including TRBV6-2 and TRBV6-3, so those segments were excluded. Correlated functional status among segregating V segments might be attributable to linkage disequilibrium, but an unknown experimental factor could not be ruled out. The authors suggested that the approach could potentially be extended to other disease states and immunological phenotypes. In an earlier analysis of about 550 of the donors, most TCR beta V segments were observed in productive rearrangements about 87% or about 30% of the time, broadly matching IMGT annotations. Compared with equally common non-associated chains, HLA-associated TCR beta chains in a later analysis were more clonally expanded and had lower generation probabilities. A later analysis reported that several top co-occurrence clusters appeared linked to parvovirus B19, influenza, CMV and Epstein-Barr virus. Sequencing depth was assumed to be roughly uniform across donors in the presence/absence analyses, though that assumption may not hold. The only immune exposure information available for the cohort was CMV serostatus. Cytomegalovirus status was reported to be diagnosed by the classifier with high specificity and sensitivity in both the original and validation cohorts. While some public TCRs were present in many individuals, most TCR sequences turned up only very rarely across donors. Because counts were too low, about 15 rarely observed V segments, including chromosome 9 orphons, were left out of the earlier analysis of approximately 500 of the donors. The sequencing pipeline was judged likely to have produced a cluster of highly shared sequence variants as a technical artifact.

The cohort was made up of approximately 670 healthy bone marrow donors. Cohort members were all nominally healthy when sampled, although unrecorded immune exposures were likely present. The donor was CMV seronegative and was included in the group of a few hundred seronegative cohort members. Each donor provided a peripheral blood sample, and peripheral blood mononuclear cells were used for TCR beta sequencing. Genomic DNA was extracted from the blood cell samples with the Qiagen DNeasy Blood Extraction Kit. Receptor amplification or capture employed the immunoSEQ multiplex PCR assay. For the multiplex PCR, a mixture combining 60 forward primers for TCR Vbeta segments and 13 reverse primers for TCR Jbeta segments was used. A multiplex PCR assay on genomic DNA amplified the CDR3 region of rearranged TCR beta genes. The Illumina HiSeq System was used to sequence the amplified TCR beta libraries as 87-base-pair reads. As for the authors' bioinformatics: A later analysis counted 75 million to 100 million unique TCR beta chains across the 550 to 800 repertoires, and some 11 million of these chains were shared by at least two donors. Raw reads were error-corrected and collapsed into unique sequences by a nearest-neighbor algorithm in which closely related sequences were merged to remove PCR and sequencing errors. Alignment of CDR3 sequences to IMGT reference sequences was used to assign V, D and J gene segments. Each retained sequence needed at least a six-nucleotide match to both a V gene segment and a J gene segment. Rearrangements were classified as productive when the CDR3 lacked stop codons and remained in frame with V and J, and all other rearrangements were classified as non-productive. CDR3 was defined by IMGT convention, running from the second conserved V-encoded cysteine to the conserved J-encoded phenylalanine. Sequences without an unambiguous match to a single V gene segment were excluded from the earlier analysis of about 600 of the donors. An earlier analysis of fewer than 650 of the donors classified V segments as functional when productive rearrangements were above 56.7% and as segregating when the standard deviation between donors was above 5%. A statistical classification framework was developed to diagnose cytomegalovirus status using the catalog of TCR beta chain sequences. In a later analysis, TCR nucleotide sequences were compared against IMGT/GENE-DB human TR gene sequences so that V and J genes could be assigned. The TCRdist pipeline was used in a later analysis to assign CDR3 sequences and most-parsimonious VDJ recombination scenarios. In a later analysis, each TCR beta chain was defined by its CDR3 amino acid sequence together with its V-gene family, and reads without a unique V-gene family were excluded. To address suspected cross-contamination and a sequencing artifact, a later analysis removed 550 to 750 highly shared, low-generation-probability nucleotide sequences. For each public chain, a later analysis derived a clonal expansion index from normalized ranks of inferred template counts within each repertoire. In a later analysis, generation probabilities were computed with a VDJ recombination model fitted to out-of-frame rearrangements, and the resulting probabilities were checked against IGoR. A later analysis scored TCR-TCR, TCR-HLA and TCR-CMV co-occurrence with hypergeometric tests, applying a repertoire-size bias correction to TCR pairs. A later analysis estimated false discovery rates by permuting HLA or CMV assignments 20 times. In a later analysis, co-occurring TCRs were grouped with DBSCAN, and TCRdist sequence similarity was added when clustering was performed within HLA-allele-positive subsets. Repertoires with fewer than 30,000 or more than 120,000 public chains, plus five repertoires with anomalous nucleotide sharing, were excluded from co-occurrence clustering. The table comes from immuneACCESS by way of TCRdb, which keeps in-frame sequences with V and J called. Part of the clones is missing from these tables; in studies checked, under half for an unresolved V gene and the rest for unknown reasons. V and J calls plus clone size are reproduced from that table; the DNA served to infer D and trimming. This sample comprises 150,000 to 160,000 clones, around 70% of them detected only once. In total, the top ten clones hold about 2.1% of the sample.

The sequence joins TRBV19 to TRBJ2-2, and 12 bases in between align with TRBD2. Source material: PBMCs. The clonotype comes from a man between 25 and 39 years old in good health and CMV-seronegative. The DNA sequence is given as TGTGCCAGTAGAAAACTAGCGGGGGGAAACACCGGGGAGCTGTTTTTT. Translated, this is CASRKLAGGNTGELFF. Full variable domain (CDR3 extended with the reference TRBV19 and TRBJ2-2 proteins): DGGITQSPKYLFRKEGQNVTLSCEQNLNHDAMYWYRQDPGQGLRLIYYSQIVNDFQKGDIAEGYSVSREKKESFPLTVTSAQKNPTAFYLCASRKLAGGNTGELFFGEGSRLTVL.